Presented here are 13 T cell receptor beta chains from one specimen sequenced in a study of T cell responses to AZD1222 COVID-19 vaccine. Sequencing used immunoSEQ multiplex PCR; TCRdb keeps in-frame clones, though not all of them. The table lists around 190,000 clones, around 88% of them singletons. The sequenced sample was peripheral blood, obtained 28 days after the second AZD1222 dose. All receptors come from an adult who received the AZD1222 COVID-19 vaccine.

This clone was observed a single time. The genes are TRBV19 and TRBJ1-5; D is uncertain. V shed 5 bases and J shed 0 bases, with 8 bases lying between them. CDR1 is LNHDA, CDR2 SQIVND, per germline (reference sequence). The CDR3 has 14 residues. The CDR3 region is CASSPSLSNQPQHF. Here the CDR3 DNA reads TGTGCCAGTAGTCCGAGCCTTAGCAATCAGCCCCAGCATTTT. Based on the CDR3 plus reference TRBV19 and TRBJ1-5, the full variable domain is DGGITQSPKYLFRKEGQNVTLSCEQNLNHDAMYWYRQDPGQGLRLIYYSQIVNDFQKGDIAEGYSVSREKKESFPLTVTSAQKNPTAFYLCASSPSLSNQPQHFGDGTRLSIL.

In regard to this clone: This sample includes further DNA sequences coding for the same CDR3. This chain connects TRBV5-1 to TRBJ2-2; weak D call: TRBD2 (6 bases). V was cut by 5 bases and J by 0 bases, with 11 bases left in between. The germline V gene has CDR1 SGHRS and CDR2 YFSETQ. CDR3 length equals 15 residues. The CDR3 spells CASSLSGANTGELFF. DNA of the CDR3: TGCGCCAGCAGTCTTAGCGGCGCGAACACCGGGGAGCTGTTTTTT.

This chain connects TRBV11-2 to TRBJ1-6; D unclear. The CDR3 spans 13 residues. CDR1 is SGHAT and CDR2 is FQNNGV in the germline V gene. Trimming took off 5 bases at V and 7 bases at J, with 9 bases between the two ends. The CDR3 DNA reads TGTGCCAGCAGCCTAGCGGGGAATTCACCCCTCCACTTT. Its protein product is CASSLAGNSPLHF.

V and J are TRBV21-1 and TRBJ2-7; the DNA was not compared with TRBD1, the D call given in the table. TRBV21-1 represents a pseudogene. The CDR3 contains 14 residues. The DNA of the CDR3 is TGTGCCAGCAGCAAAGGGGACAGGGGCTTACTGCAGTACTTC. Amino acids: CASSKGDRGLLQYF.

The rearrangement uses TRBV10-2 and TRBJ2-1; D not resolved. V lost 4 bases, J lost 2 bases, and 12 bases lay in between. The CDR3 consists of 15 residues. Germline CDR1 and CDR2: WSHSY and SAAADI. The CDR3 sequence is CASSGFSYPYNEQFF. Written as DNA, the CDR3 is TGCGCCAGCAGTGGGTTTAGCTACCCCTACAATGAGCAGTTCTTC.

V gene TRBV19 combines with J gene TRBJ1-2, with 10 bases matching TRBD1. V lost 5 bases and J lost 4; bases outside the gene matches: 13. Germline lookup yields CDR1 LNHDA and CDR2 SQIVND (reference sequence). The CDR3 covers 17 residues. CDR3 in DNA: TGTGCCAGTAGTCCCTCGACAGGGGGCGGGAGGGTCTATGGCTACACCTTC. The encoded protein is CASSPSTGGGRVYGYTF.

The CDR3 DNA sequence: TGTGCCAGCAGTGAAATCGGTGGAGACACCGGGGAGCTGTTTTTT. Its translation: CASSEIGGDTGELFF. The chain carries TRBV2 and TRBJ2-2; D gene uncertain. Trimming left V 2 bases short and J 3 bases short, with 10 bases between. Per the germline V gene, CDR1 is SNHLY and CDR2 is FYNNEI. CDR3 length equals 15 residues.

V usage is TRBV7-2 and J usage is TRBJ2-7; 9 bases line up with TRBD1. The CDR3 totals 17 residues. Germline V CDR1 and CDR2: SGHTA, FQGNSA. The junction had 17 bases not matched to a gene; V was cut back by 5 bases and J by 6 bases. In DNA form, the CDR3 reads TGTGCCAGCAGCCCTCGTGGGGTGGGACAGGGTCCTCTCGAGCAGTACTTC. This gives the protein CASSPRGVGQGPLEQYF. Looking up the rest from reference TRBV7-2 and TRBJ2-7 gives the full variable domain: GAGVSQSPSNKVTEKGKDVELRCDPISGHTALYWYRQSLGQGLEFLIYFQGNSAPDKSGLPSDRFSAERTGGSVSTLTIQRTQQEDSAVYLCASSPRGVGQGPLEQYFGPGTRLTVT.

The rearrangement links TRBV25-1 to TRBJ2-1, with TRBD1 matching over 11 bases. Germline assignment: CDR1 MGHDK and CDR2 SYGVNS. The CDR3 has 16 amino acids. The V gene end was trimmed by 0 bases and the J gene end by 7 bases; junction bases not matched to a gene: 5. The CDR3 reads CASSEYGGQGVNEQFF. CDR3 nucleotide sequence: TGTGCCAGCAGTGAATATGGGGGACAGGGGGTGAATGAGCAGTTCTTC.

For the CDR3, the DNA is TGTGCCAGCAGTTGGGGGGGGCTCTACGAGCAGTACTTC. This encodes CASSWGGLYEQYF. This chain uses TRBV6-2 or TRBV6-3 with TRBJ2-7, with D perhaps TRBD2 (7 bases). Trimming removed 4 bases at V and 3 bases at J, with 10 bases between. The CDR3 consists of 13 residues. From germline, CDR1 is MNHEY and CDR2 SVGEGT.

The chain carries TRBV7-2 and TRBJ1-6; possibly TRBD1 for D (6 bases). Germline CDR1 SGHTA, CDR2 FQGNSA. V was clipped by 5 bases and J by 7 bases, with 12 bases between them. The CDR3 has 14 amino acids. The CDR3 bases are TGTGCCAGCAGCCCTCCGGGGGCGAATTCACCCCTCCACTTT. Its protein is CASSPPGANSPLHF. The variable domain in full, completed from reference TRBV7-2 and TRBJ1-6, reads GAGVSQSPSNKVTEKGKDVELRCDPISGHTALYWYRQSLGQGLEFLIYFQGNSAPDKSGLPSDRFSAERTGGSVSTLTIQRTQQEDSAVYLCASSPPGANSPLHFGNGTRLTVT.

The chain links TRBV6-4 to TRBJ1-5; no clear D. Germline V CDR1 and CDR2: MRHNA, SNTAGT. This CDR3 has 16 amino acids. Between the trimmed V and J ends, which lost 6 bases and 4 bases, there was a span of 19 bases. CDR3 sequence: CASRALRSDANQPQHF. As DNA, the CDR3 is TGTGCCAGCAGAGCCTTGAGATCGGATGCGAATCAGCCCCAGCATTTT.

The chain combines TRBV24-1 with TRBJ2-3, with 10 bases lining up with TRBD1. Germline V gives CDR1 KGHDR, CDR2 SFDVKD. The CDR3 runs to 16 residues. Trimming at V came to 4 bases and at J to 4 bases, leaving 7 bases not matched to a gene. The CDR3 loop is CATSEPGQGVADTQYF. The CDR3, as DNA: TGTGCCACCAGTGAACCTGGACAGGGGGTTGCAGATACGCAGTATTTT.